These 15 T cell receptor beta chains share one sample of origin, sequenced in a study of blood T cell repertoires in COVID-19. Sequenced by immunoSEQ multiplex PCR; TCRdb stores in-frame clones only, minus some. This table has 450,000 to 500,000 clones, 70% to 90% appearing once. Sequenced: peripheral blood. The receptors were gathered from a human donor in a cohort sampled during active COVID-19.

This clone was detected only a few times. The CDR3 sequence: CASSLRRDTQKFF. CDR3 DNA: TGTGCCAGCAGCTTAAGGAGAGATACTCAAAAGTTCTTC. The chain links TRBV11-1 to TRBJ2-1; no firm D call. The CDR3 spans 13 residues. The germline CDR1 and CDR2 sequences are SGHAT and FQDESV (reference sequence). Trimming pared 2 bases from V and 14 bases from J, leaving 16 bases between.

The gene calls are TRBV6-5 and TRBJ2-7; the match to TRBD1 covers 11 bases. Germline-derived CDR1 and CDR2 are MNHEY and SVGAGI. V shed 7 bases, J shed 2 bases, and the junction held 7 bases outside the gene matches. There are 15 residues in the CDR3. CDR3 residues: CASNPGTGGTYEQYF. The DNA of the CDR3 is TGTGCCAGCAATCCCGGGACAGGGGGAACCTACGAGCAGTACTTC.

The genes are TRBV6-4 and TRBJ1-1, with a weak D call TRBD1 (6 bases). CDR1 is MRHNA, CDR2 SNTAGT, per germline. This CDR3 region has 13 residues. Deletions cut 4 bases from V and 5 bases from J, with 11 bases between. CDR3 loop: CASSASQGTEAFF. CDR3 nucleotides: TGTGCCAGCAGTGCTTCACAGGGAACTGAAGCTTTCTTT.

As regards this clone: Since the CDR3 does not end with the conserved phenylalanine or tryptophan, this likely comes from a read error. The DNA is omitted, as the CDR3 cannot be located on it reliably, and the CDR3 follows TCRdb's listing. The chain has TRBV3-1 (or the pseudogene TRBV3-2) and TRBJ2-7; the D call TRBD2 from the table was never checked on the DNA. A total of 14 residues make up the CDR3, ends included. Germline V CDR1 and CDR2: LGHDT, YNNKEL (reference sequence). The chain's CDR3 is CASSQTPTSGRPFL.

This chain joins TRBV18 and TRBJ2-2, with D unclear. The germline gives CDR1 KGHSH, CDR2 LQKENI. Trimming shortened V by 1 base and J by 2 bases, and 5 bases separated the two germline ends. The CDR3 extends over 14 amino acids. CDR3 nucleotides: TGTGCCAGCTCACCACAGCACAACACCGGGGAGCTGTTTTTT. It encodes CASSPQHNTGELFF.

This chain links TRBV4-3 with TRBJ2-1; 7 bases fit TRBD2. Germline-derived CDR1 and CDR2 are LGHNA and YSLEER. This CDR3 spans 18 amino acids. V trimming: 0 bases; J trimming: 10 bases; junction bases outside the gene matches: 18. In nucleotides, the CDR3 is TGCGCCAGCAGCCAAGATCTATTACGGGGGAGGGCTAACTGGGAGCAGTTCTTC. Protein product: CASSQDLLRGRANWEQFF.

The rearrangement joins TRBV30 to TRBJ1-5, with D uncertain. V lost 1 base to trimming and J lost 5 bases, with 6 bases between them. The CDR3 is 12 amino acids. Germline V CDR1 and CDR2: GTSNPN, SVGIG (reference sequence). The CDR3 region has the DNA TGTGCCTGGAGTGATGAGTATCAGCCCCAGCATTTT. Encoded protein: CAWSDEYQPQHF.

The V gene is TRBV7-9, the J gene TRBJ2-7; 15 nucleotides line up with TRBD2. The CDR3 covers 17 residues. Germline V gene sequence: CDR1 SEHNR, CDR2 FQNEAQ (reference sequence). V lost 4 bases, J lost 3 bases, and 7 bases stayed unmatched. DNA of the CDR3: TGTGCCAGCAGCTACGGACTAGCGGGAGGGCAGTTCTACGAGCAGTACTTC. Its protein is CASSYGLAGGQFYEQYF.

The rearrangement uses TRBV12-3 or TRBV12-4 and TRBJ1-2, with 9 bases fitting TRBD1. The CDR3 is 13 residues long. Trimming removed 5 bases from V and 6 bases from J; junction bases left unmatched: 4. The CDR3 region is CASSLQGAHGYTF. Written as DNA, the CDR3 is TGTGCCAGCAGTCTACAGGGGGCCCATGGCTACACCTTC.

This chain links TRBV4-1 with TRBJ2-2, with D tentatively TRBD2 (6 bases). Germline V gene sequence: CDR1 MGHRA, CDR2 YSYEKL. Trimming took off 0 bases at V and 3 bases at J, with 14 bases between the two ends. The length of the CDR3 is 17 residues. The CDR3 region is CASSQDTAGIDTGELFF. The CDR3 nucleotides read TGCGCCAGCAGCCAAGATACGGCGGGAATCGACACCGGGGAGCTGTTTTTT.

The CDR3 reads CASSYEAGLVNEQFF. CDR3 in DNA: TGTGCCAGCAGTTACGAAGCGGGGCTCGTCAATGAGCAGTTCTTC. V is TRBV6-2 or TRBV6-3 and J is TRBJ2-1, with 7 positions matching TRBD2. Germline V gene data show CDR1 as MNHEY and CDR2 as SVGEGT. The CDR3 is 15 amino acids. J lost 6 bases, V lost 2 bases, and 7 bases had no gene match.

V gene TRBV9 combines with J gene TRBJ1-5, with TRBD1 as a possible D gene (5 bases). V was pared by 4 bases and J by 0 bases, with 11 bases between. CDR1 is SGDLS, CDR2 YYNGEE, per germline. The CDR3 totals 15 residues. For the CDR3, the DNA is TGTGCCAGCAGCCCAACAGGTTATAGCAATCAGCCCCAGCATTTT. It specifies CASSPTGYSNQPQHF.

The rearrangement uses TRBV18 and TRBJ1-2; 7 bases map to TRBD1. Germline CDR1 reads KGHSH; CDR2 reads LQKENI. Trimming cost V 3 bases and J 6 bases; bases outside gene matches: 10. The CDR3 is 15 residues long. The CDR3 region is CASSPITGESDGYTF. CDR3 DNA: TGTGCCAGCTCACCTATAACAGGGGAGAGTGATGGCTACACCTTC.

Notes on this clone: Just one base apart from a much larger clone, this may be a read error. The chain combines TRBV7-2 with TRBJ1-2; TRBD1 matches at 7 bases. V shed 2 bases and J 4 bases; nucleotides not matched to a gene: 1. The CDR3 spans 13 residues. The germline V gene has CDR1 SGHTA and CDR2 FQGNSA. The CDR3 DNA follows: TGTGCCAGCAGCTTACAGGGGGTCTATGGCTACACCTTC. Translating gives CASSLQGVYGYTF.

This clone was detected only once. This rearrangement joins TRBV2 to TRBJ1-5; 9 bases line up with TRBD1. Trimming took 9 bases from V and 0 from J; bases not matched to a gene: 6. Germline lookup yields CDR1 SNHLY and CDR2 FYNNEI. The CDR3 has 15 residues. CDR3 in amino acids: CASGQGSYSNQPQHF. In nucleotides, the CDR3 is TGTGCCAGTGGACAGGGGAGTTATAGCAATCAGCCCCAGCATTTT.